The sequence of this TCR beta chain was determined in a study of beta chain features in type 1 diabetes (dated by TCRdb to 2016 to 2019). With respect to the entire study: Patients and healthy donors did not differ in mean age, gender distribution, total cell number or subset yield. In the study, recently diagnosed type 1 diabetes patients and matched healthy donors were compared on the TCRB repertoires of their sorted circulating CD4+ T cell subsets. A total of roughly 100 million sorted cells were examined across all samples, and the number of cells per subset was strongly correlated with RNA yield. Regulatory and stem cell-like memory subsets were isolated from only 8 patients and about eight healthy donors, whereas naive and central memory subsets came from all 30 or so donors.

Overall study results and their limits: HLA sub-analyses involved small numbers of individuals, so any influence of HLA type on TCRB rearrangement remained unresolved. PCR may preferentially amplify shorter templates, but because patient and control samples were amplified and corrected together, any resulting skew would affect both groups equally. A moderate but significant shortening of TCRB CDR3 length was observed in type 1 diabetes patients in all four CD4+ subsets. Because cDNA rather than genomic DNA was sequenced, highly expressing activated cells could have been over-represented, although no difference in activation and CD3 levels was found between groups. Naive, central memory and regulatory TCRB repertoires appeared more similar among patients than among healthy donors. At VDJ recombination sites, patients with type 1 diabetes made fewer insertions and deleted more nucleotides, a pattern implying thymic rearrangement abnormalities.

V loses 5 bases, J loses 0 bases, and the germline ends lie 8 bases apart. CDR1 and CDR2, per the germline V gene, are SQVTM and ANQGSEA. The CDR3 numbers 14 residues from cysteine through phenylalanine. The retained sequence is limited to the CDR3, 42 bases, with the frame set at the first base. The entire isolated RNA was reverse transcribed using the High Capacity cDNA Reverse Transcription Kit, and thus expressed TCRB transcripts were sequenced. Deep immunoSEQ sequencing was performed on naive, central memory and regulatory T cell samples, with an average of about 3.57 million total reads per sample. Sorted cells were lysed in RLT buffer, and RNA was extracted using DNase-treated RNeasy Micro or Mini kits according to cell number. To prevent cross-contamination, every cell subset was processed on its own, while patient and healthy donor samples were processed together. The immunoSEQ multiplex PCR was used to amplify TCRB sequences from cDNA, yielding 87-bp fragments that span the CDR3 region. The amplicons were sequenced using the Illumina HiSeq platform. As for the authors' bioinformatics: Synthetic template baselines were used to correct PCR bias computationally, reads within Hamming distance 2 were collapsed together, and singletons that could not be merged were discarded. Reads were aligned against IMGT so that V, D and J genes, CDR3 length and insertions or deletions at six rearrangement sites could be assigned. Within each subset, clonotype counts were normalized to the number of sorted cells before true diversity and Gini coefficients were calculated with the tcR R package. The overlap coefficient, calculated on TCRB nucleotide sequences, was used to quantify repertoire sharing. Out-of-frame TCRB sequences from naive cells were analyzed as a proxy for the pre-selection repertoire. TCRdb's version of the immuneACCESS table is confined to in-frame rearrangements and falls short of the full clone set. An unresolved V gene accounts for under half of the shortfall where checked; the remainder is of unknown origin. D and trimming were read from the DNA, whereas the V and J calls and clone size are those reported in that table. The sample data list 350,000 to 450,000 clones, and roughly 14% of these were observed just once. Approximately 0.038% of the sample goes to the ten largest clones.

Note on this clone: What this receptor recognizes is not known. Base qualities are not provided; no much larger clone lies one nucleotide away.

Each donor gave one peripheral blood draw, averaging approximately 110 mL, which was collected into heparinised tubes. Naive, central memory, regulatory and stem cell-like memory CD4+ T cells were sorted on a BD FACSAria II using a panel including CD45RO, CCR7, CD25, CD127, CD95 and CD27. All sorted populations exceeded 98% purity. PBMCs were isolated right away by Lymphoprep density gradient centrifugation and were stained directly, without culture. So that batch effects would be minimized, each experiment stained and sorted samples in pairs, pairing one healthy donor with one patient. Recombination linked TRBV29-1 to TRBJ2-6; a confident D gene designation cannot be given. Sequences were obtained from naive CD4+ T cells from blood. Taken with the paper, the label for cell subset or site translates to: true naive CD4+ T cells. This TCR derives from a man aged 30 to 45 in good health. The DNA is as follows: TGCAGCGTTATTGGGATCTCTGGGGCCAACGTCCTGACTTTC. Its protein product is CSVIGISGANVLTF.